A single sample is the source of the 10 T cell receptor beta chains below, sequenced in a study of CXCR3-negative and CXCR3-positive naive CD8 T cells. Overall study results and limits: Naive CXCR3-positive cells had TRB CDR3s more hydrophobic than those of CXCR3-negative naive cells.

Their antigen targets remain unknown. The TRB libraries of cDNA were built by UMI-labeled 5' RACE. With the 5' RACE reads reprocessed, TCRdb shows one record per CDR3 protein and no DNA. The table lists about 120,000 distinct CDR3 sequences. Sample: naive CXCR3+ CD8+ T cells from blood. Subset indicated: CD45RO-CCR7+CD27+CD95- naive CD8+ T cells expressing CXCR3 (TNR3+). Every receptor here comes from a human donor in good health. Some clones in this sample may be carry-over from other donors' samples.

The chain links TRBV3-1 to TRBJ2-5; TCRdb outputs TRBD2, but without DNA this stays unchecked. CDR1 and CDR2 (germline): LGHDT, YNNKEL (reference sequence). The CDR3 has 16 residues. This chain's CDR3 is CASSKAGGPSIETQYF.

This sequence joins TRBV29-1 and TRBJ2-1; the D gene TCRdb calls, TRBD2, cannot be checked with no DNA. Germline CDR1 and CDR2: SQVTM and ANQGSEA. The CDR3 is made up of 14 amino acids. CDR3 sequence reads: CSPGGAGGPGEQFF.

The chain recombines TRBV28 with TRBJ2-7; TCRdb gives TRBD1 as the D gene, but with no DNA this cannot be confirmed. This CDR3 region has 18 residues. Looked up from germline, CDR1 is MDHEN and CDR2 is SYDVKM. This chain's CDR3 is CASSLIPGTGGGRYEQYF. Full variable domain (remainder filled in from reference TRBV28 and TRBJ2-7): DVKVTQSSRYLVKRTGEKVFLECVQDMDHENMFWYRQDPGLGLRLIYFSYDVKMKEKGDIPEGYSVSREKKERFSLILESASTNQTSMYLCASSLIPGTGGGRYEQYFGPGTRLTVT.

This chain links TRBV7-9 with TRBJ2-3. This CDR3 spans 15 amino acids. CDR1 SEHNR and CDR2 FQNEAQ come from the germline V gene (reference sequence). The CDR3 protein is CASSFSLQGTDTQYF.

The rearrangement joins TRBV19 to TRBJ2-1; TCRdb calls TRBD1, which cannot be checked without DNA. CDR1 LNHDA and CDR2 SQIVND come from the germline V gene (reference sequence). This CDR3 is 18 amino acids long. The CDR3 sequence: CASMGIVSRDRENNEQFF.

This chain connects TRBV20-1 to TRBJ2-2; TCRdb lists TRBD2, though no DNA is available to test this call. The germline gives CDR1 DFQATT, CDR2 SNEGSKA (reference sequence). The CDR3 totals 16 residues. The CDR3 here is CSASPSRGGLTGELFF.

The J gene is TRBJ2-2, the V gene TRBV5-1. The CDR3 runs to 14 residues. CDR1 and CDR2 from the germline V gene are SGHRS and YFSETQ. The CDR3 here is CASSLVAAAGELFF.

This chain uses TRBV2 with TRBJ2-7; TCRdb reports TRBD2, a call that lacks DNA to check it against. The V gene's germline CDR1 is SNHLY and CDR2 FYNNEI. CDR3 size: 18 residues. The CDR3 loop reads CASSEWGLAGGLAYEQYF.

The V call is TRBV28, the J call TRBJ2-2; TCRdb reports TRBD1, a call that lacks DNA to check it against. The CDR3 consists of 13 residues. The V gene's germline CDR1 is MDHEN and CDR2 SYDVKM. CDR3 residues: CASSLVPVGELFF.

The chain joins TRBV29-1 to TRBJ2-1; TCRdb gives TRBD2 as the D gene, but with no DNA this cannot be confirmed. The CDR3 loop spans 17 amino acids. Germline values: CDR1 SQVTM, CDR2 ANQGSEA. Here the CDR3 reads CSAEGTSGGRAVGEQFF.